This T cell receptor beta chain stems from a study of control samples from healthy donors and cancer patients. Using immunoSEQ multiplex PCR, the repertoire was profiled, and TCRdb retains in-frame clones only, with some absent. The sample lists roughly 80,000 clones, about 90% seen once, with around 6% in the top ten. Germline-derived CDR1 and CDR2 are KGHSH and LQKENI. J was trimmed by 0 bases and V by 3 bases; bases with no gene match: 5. The CDR3 is 17 amino acids. The rearrangement uses TRBV18 and TRBJ2-2, with TRBD1 matching 9 bases. The TCR was taken from a man in his fifties in good health. What was sequenced was blood. For the CDR3, the DNA is TGTGCCAGCTCACCCCGGGACAGGGAACCGAACACCGGGGAGCTGTTTTTT. Protein sequence: CASSPRDREPNTGELFF.